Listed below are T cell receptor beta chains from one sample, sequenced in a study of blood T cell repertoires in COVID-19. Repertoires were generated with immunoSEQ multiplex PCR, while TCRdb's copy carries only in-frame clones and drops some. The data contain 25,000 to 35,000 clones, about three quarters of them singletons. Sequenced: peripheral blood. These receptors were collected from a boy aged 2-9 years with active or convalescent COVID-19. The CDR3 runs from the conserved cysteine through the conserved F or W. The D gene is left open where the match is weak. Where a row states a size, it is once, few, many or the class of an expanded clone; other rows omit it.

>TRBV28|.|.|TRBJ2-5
CASSPFGVYQETQYF
TGTGCCAGCAGCCCATTCGGGGTGTACCAAGAGACCCAGTACTTC
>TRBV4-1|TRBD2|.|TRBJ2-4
CASSDPSGGIIQYF
TGCGCCAGCAGCGATCCTAGCGGGGGTATAATTCAGTACTTC
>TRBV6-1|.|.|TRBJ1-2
CASSELQGPGYTF
TGTGCCAGCAGTGAACTACAGGGTCCGGGCTACACCTTC
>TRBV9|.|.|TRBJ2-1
CASSVTGLEQFF
TGTGCCAGCAGCGTCACGGGACTTGAGCAGTTCTTC
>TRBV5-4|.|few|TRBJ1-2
CASSFGEWGYTF
TGTGCCAGCAGCTTTGGGGAGTGGGGCTACACCTTC
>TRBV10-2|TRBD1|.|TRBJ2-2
CASTTQGASTGELFF
TGCGCCAGCACGACACAGGGGGCGAGTACCGGGGAGCTGTTTTTT
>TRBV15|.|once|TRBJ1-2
CATRRMEGGYGYTF
TGTGCCACCAGGAGGATGGAAGGGGGCTATGGCTACACCTTC
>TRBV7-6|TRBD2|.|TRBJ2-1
CASSLGAGGSYNEQFF
TGTGCCAGCAGCTTAGGAGCGGGAGGCTCCTACAATGAGCAGTTCTTC
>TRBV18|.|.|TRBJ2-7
CASSPLSYEQYF
TGTGCCAGCTCACCACTCAGCTACGAGCAGTACTTC
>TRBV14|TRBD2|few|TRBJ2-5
CASHPSGVKTQYF
TGTGCCAGCCACCCCAGCGGGGTGAAGACCCAGTACTTC
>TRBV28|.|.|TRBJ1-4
CASTRVKGEKLFF
TGTGCCAGTACCAGGGTCAAGGGTGAAAAACTGTTTTTT
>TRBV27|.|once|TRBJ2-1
CASRRDQRNEQFF
TGTGCCAGCAGAAGAGATCAGAGGAATGAGCAGTTCTTC
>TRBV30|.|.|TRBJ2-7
CAWREGRPGDEQYF
TGTGCCTGGAGGGAGGGCAGGCCCGGCGACGAGCAGTACTTC
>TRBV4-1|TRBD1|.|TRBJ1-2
CASSQDPDRPYGYTF
TGCGCCAGCAGCCAAGATCCGGACAGGCCCTATGGCTACACCTTC
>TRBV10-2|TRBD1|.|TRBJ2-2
CASSESFGTGDTGELFF
TGCGCCAGCAGTGAGTCATTTGGGACAGGGGACACCGGGGAGCTGTTTTTT
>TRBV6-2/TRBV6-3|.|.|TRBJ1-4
CASSYGSQGGEKLFF
TGTGCCAGCAGTTACGGAAGCCAGGGCGGTGAAAAACTGTTTTTT
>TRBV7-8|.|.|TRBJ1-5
CASSLGRIGLNQPQHF
TGTGCCAGCAGCTTAGGACGGATCGGACTCAATCAGCCCCAGCATTTT
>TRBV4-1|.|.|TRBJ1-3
CASSQTGSGNTIYF
TGCGCCAGCAGCCAAACAGGGTCGGGAAACACCATATATTTT
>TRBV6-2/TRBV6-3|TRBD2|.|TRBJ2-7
CASSFAPGQGGLAGLYEQYF
TGTGCCAGCAGTTTTGCTCCGGGACAGGGGGGACTAGCGGGACTCTACGAGCAGTACTTC
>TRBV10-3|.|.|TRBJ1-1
CAISEFPSGKMNTEAFF
TGTGCCATCAGTGAGTTCCCCTCGGGGAAGATGAACACTGAAGCTTTCTTT
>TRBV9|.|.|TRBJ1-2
CASSVEPGLRYGYTF
TGTGCCAGCAGCGTAGAGCCGGGGTTAAGGTATGGCTACACCTTC
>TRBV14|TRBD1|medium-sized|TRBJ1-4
CASPDSWTGEEKLFF
TGTGCCAGCCCCGATAGCTGGACAGGGGAGGAAAAACTGTTTTTT
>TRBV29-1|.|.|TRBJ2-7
CSVAPHTLDGQKQYF
TGCAGCGTTGCCCCACACACCCTCGATGGGCAAAAGCAGTACTTC
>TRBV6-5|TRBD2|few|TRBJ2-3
CASSYLAGKPDTQYF
TGTGCCAGCAGTTACCTAGCGGGGAAGCCAGATACGCAGTATTTT
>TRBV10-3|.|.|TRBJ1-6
CAISLLPNSNSPLHF
TGTGCCATCAGCCTATTACCCAACAGTAATTCACCCCTCCACTTT
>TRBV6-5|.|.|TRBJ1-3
CASSTRQGGGNTIYF
TGTGCCAGCAGTACGAGGCAGGGAGGAGGAAACACCATATATTTT